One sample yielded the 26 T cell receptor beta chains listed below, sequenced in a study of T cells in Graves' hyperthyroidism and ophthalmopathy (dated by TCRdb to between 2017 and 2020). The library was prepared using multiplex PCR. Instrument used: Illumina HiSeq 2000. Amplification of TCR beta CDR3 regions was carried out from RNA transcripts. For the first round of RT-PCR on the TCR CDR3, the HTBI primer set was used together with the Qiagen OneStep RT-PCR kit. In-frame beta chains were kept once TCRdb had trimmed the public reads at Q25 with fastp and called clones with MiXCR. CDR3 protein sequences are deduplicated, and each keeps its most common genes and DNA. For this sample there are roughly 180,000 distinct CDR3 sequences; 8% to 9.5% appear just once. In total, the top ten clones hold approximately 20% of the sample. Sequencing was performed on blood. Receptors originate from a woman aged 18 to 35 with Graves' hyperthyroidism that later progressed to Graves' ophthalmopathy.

The CDR3, as DNA: TGTGCCAGCAGCCAGGACAGGGGGAACACTGAAGCTTTCTTT. Translation: CASSQDRGNTEAFF. The chain carries TRBV3-1 and TRBJ1-1; TRBD1 matches at 9 bases. CDR3 length: 14 residues. Per germline, CDR1 LGHDT and CDR2 YNNKEL (reference sequence). After removal of 3 bases from V and 1 base from J, the junction contained 0 bases not matched to a gene.

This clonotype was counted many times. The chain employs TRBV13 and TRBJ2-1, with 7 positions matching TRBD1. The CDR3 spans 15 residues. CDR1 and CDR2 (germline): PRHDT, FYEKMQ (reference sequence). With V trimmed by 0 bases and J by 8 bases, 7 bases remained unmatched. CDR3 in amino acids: CASSLGQGVVDEQFF. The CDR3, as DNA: TGTGCCAGCAGCTTAGGGCAGGGGGTGGTCGATGAGCAGTTCTTC. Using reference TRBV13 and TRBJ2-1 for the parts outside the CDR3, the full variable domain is AAGVIQSPRHLIKEKRETATLKCYPIPRHDTVYWYQQGPGQDPQFLISFYEKMQSDKGSIPDRFSAQQFSDYHSELNMSSLELGDSALYFCASSLGQGVVDEQFFGPGTRLTVL.

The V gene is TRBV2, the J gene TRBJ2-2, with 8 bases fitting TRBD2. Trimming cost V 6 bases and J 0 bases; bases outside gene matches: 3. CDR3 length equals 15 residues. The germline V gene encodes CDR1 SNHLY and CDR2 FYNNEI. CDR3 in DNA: TGTGCCAGCAGCCCACTAGCGGCGAACACCGGGGAGCTGTTTTTT. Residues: CASSPLAANTGELFF.

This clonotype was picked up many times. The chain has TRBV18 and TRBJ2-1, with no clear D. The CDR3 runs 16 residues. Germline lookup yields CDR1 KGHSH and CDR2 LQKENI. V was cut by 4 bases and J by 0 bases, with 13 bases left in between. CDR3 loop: CASSRASASSYNEQFF. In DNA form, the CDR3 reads TGTGCCAGCTCACGGGCCTCAGCAAGCTCCTACAATGAGCAGTTCTTC. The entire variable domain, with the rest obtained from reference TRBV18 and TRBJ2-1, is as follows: NAGVMQNPRHLVRRRGQEARLRCSPMKGHSHVYWYRQLPEEGLKFMVYLQKENIIDESGMPKERFSAEFPKEGPSILRIQQVVRGDSAAYFCASSRASASSYNEQFFGPGTRLTVL.

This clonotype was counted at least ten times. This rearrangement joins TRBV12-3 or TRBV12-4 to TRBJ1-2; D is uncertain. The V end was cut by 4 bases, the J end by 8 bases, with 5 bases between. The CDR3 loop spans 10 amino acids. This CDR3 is CASSSTGYTF. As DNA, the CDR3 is TGTGCCAGCAGTTCAACCGGCTACACCTTC.

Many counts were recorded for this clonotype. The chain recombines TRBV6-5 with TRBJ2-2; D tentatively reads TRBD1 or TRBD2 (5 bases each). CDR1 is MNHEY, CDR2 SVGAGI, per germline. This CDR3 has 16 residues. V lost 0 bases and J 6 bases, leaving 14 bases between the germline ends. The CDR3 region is CASSYSGTVGAGELFF. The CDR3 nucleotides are TGTGCCAGCAGTTACTCCGGGACGGTGGGGGCCGGGGAGCTGTTTTTT.

CDR3 sequence reads: CASSKTGEAGYTF. The CDR3 DNA is TGTGCCAGCAGCAAGACAGGGGAGGCGGGCTACACCTTC. The rearrangement uses TRBV9 and TRBJ1-2; 8 positions match TRBD1. CDR3 length equals 13 residues. Germline CDR1 reads SGDLS; CDR2 reads YYNGEE. V was clipped by 4 bases and J by 8 bases; unmatched bases: 7.

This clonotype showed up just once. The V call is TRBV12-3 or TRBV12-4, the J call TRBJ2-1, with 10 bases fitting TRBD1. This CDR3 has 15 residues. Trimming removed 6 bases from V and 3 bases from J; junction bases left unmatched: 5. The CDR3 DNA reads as TGTGCCAGCAGAGTCGGGACAGGGGTCTACAATGAGCAGTTCTTC. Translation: CASRVGTGVYNEQFF.

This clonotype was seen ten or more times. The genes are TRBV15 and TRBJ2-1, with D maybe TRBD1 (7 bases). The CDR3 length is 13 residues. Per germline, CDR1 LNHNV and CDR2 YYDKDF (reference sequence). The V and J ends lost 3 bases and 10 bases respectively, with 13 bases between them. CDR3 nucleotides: TGTGCCACCAGCAGCCTGGGGGGACAGGAGCAGTTCTTC. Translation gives CATSSLGGQEQFF.

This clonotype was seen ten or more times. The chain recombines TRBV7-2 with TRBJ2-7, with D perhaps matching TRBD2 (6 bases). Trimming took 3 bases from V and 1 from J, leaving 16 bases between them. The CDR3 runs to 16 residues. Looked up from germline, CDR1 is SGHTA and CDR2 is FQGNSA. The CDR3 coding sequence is TGTGCCAGCAGCTTCCCCATAGCGGCCCCATCCTACGAGCAGTACTTC. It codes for CASSFPIAAPSYEQYF. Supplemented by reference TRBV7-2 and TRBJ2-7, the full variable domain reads GAGVSQSPSNKVTEKGKDVELRCDPISGHTALYWYRQSLGQGLEFLIYFQGNSAPDKSGLPSDRFSAERTGGSVSTLTIQRTQQEDSAVYLCASSFPIAAPSYEQYFGPGTRLTVT.

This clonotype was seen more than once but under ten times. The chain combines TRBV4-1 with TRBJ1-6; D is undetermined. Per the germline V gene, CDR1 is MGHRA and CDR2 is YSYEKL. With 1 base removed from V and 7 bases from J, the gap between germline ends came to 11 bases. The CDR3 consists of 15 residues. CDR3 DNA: TGCGCCAGCAGCCAAGTGGGCCGGGGAAATTCACCCCTCCACTTT. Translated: CASSQVGRGNSPLHF.

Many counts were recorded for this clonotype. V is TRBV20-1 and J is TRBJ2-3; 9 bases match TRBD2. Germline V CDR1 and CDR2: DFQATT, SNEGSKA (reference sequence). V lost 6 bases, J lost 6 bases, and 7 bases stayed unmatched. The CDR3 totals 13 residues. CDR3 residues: CSASAGGGDTQYF. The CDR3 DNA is TGCAGTGCAAGTGCGGGGGGGGGGGATACGCAGTATTTT.

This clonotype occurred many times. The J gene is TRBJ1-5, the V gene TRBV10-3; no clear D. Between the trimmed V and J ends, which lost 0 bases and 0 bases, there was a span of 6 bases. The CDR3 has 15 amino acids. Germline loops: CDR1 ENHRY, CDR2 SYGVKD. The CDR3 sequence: CAISESESSNQPQHF. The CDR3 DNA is TGTGCCATCAGTGAGTCGGAAAGTAGCAATCAGCCCCAGCATTTT.

CDR3 in DNA: TGTGCCAGCAGTTATGCCAGGATCCCCTACAATGAGCAGTTCTTC. It encodes CASSYARIPYNEQFF. The rearrangement joins TRBV6-1 to TRBJ2-1, with D unresolved. V lost 5 bases, J lost 2 bases, and 13 bases lay in between. The CDR3 has 15 residues. CDR1 is MNHNS, CDR2 SASEGT, per germline.

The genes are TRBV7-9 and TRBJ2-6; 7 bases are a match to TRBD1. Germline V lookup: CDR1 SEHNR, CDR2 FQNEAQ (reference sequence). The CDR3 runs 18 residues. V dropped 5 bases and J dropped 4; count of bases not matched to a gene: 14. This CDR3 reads CASSPRQGVYSGANVLTF. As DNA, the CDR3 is TGTGCCAGCAGCCCAAGACAGGGAGTGTACTCAGGGGCCAACGTCCTGACTTTC.

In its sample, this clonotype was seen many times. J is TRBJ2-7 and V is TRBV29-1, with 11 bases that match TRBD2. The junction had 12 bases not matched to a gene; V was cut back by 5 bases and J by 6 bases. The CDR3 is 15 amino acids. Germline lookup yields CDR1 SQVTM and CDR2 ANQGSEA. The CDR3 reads CSVQGTSGPNAEQYF. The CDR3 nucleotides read TGCAGCGTTCAAGGGACTAGCGGCCCGAACGCCGAGCAGTACTTC.

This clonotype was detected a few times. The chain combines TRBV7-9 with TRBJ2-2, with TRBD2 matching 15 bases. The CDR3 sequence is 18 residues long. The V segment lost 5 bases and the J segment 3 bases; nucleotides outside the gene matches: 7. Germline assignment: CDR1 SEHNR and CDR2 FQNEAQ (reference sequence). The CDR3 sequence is CASSRGLAGGRDTGELFF. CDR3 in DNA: TGTGCCAGCAGCCGAGGACTAGCGGGGGGGCGTGACACCGGGGAGCTGTTTTTT.

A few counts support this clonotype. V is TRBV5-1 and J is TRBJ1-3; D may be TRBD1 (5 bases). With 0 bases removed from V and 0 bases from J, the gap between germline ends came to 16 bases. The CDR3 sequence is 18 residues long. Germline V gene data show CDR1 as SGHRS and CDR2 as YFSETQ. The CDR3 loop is CASSLDLTIRDSGNTIYF. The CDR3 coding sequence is TGCGCCAGCAGCTTGGATTTAACGATCAGGGACTCTGGAAACACCATATATTTT.

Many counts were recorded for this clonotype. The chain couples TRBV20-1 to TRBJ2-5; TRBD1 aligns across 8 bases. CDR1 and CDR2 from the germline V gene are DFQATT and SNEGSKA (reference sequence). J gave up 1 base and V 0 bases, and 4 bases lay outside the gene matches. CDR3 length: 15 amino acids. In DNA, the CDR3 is TGCAGTGCTAGAGAGGGCGGGACAGGCCAAGAGACCCAGTACTTC. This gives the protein CSAREGGTGQETQYF.

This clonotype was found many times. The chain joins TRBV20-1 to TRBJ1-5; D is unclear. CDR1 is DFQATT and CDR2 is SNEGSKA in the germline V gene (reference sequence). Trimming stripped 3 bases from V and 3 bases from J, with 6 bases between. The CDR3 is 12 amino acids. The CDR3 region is CSASKPNQPQHF. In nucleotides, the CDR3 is TGCAGTGCTAGTAAGCCCAATCAGCCCCAGCATTTT.

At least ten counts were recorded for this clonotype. CDR3 loop: CSARDLAGNNEQFF. As DNA, the CDR3 is TGCAGTGCTAGAGATCTGGCGGGAAACAATGAGCAGTTCTTC. V is TRBV20-1 and J is TRBJ2-1, with D possibly matching TRBD2 (6 bases). The germline V gene has CDR1 DFQATT and CDR2 SNEGSKA (reference sequence). The CDR3 sequence is 14 residues long. Trimming pared 0 bases from V and 5 bases from J, leaving 11 bases between.

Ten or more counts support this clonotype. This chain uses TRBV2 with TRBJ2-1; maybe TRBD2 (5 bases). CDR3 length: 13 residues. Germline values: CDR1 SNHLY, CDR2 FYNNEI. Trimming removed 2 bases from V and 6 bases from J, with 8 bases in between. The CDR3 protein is CASSEFLANEQFF. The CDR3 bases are TGTGCCAGCAGTGAATTTCTAGCCAATGAGCAGTTCTTC.

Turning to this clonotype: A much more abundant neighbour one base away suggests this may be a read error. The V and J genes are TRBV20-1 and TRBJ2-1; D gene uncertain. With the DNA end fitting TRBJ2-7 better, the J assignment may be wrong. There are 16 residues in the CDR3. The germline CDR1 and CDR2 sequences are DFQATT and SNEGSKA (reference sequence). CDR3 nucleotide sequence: TGCAGTGCTAGAAAACAGACGCGGATAACCTACAATGAGCAGTACTTC. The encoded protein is CSARKQTRITYNEQYF.

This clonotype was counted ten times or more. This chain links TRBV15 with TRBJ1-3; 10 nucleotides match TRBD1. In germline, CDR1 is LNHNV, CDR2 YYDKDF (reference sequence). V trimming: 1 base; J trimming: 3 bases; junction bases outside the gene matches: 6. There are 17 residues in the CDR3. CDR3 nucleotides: TGTGCCACCAGCAGAGTTCGACAGGGGGCAATTGGAAACACCATATATTTT. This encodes CATSRVRQGAIGNTIYF.

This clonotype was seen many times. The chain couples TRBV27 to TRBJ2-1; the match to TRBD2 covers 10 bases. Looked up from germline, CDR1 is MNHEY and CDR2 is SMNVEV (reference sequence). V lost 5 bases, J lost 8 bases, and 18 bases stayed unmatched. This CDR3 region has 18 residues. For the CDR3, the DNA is TGTGCCAGCAGTCCCAAAACCAACCTAGCGGGAGATCTCGATGAGCAGTTCTTC. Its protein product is CASSPKTNLAGDLDEQFF.

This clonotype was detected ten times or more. CDR3 in amino acids: CATSRDILGHNNSPLHF. In DNA, the CDR3 is TGTGCCACCAGCAGAGATATCTTAGGACATAACAATTCACCCCTCCACTTT. The chain carries TRBV15 and TRBJ1-6; a weak D match, TRBD1 (5 bases). This CDR3 has 17 amino acids. Germline values: CDR1 LNHNV, CDR2 YYDKDF (reference sequence). V lost 0 bases and J lost 7, with 16 bases in between.